A selection of T cell receptor beta chains follows, all from one sample in a study of cytomegalovirus exposure and HLA in healthy donors. Clones were read by immunoSEQ multiplex PCR, and TCRdb kept only the in-frame ones, dropping some. Of about 130,000 clones listed, over 80% are singletons. Material for sequencing was PBMCs. The receptor source for this set is a boy aged 10-17 years in good health and CMV-seronegative. The CDR3 runs from the conserved cysteine through the conserved F or W. A D gene is named only where the DNA matches it firmly. Not all rows give a size; the values are once, few, many and, for expanded clones, a class.

abundance: -
d_gene: -
j_gene: TRBJ1-2
v_gene: TRBV11-3
CDR3nt: TGTGCCAGCAGCACGGACAGCTATGGCTACACCTTC
CDR3aa: CASSTDSYGYTF

abundance: -
d_gene: -
j_gene: TRBJ2-3
v_gene: TRBV4-1
CDR3nt: TGCGCCAGCAGCCAAGCGGGAGCAGGCACAGATACGCAGTATTTT
CDR3aa: CASSQAGAGTDTQYF

abundance: -
d_gene: TRBD1
j_gene: TRBJ1-1
v_gene: TRBV7-6
CDR3nt: TGTGCCAGCAGCTTGTCCCAGGGGGCGTCTGCTGAAGCTTTCTTT
CDR3aa: CASSLSQGASAEAFF

abundance: -
d_gene: -
j_gene: TRBJ2-3
v_gene: TRBV13
CDR3nt: TGTGCCAGCAGCCCCCCAAACACAGATACGCAGTATTTT
CDR3aa: CASSPPNTDTQYF

abundance: -
d_gene: -
j_gene: TRBJ1-5
v_gene: TRBV19
CDR3nt: TGTGCCAGTACCTCCGGGTCTCCAATCTATCAGCCCCAGCATTTT
CDR3aa: CASTSGSPIYQPQHF

abundance: -
d_gene: TRBD2
j_gene: TRBJ2-1
v_gene: TRBV13
CDR3nt: TGTGCCAGCAGCTTACTAGCGGGAGGGGAATACAATGAGCAGTTCTTC
CDR3aa: CASSLLAGGEYNEQFF

abundance: -
d_gene: TRBD2
j_gene: TRBJ2-3
v_gene: TRBV5-4
CDR3nt: TGTGCCAGCAGCTTGGGGGCGGGAGGGGGCACAGATACGCAGTATTTT
CDR3aa: CASSLGAGGGTDTQYF

abundance: -
d_gene: -
j_gene: TRBJ1-2
v_gene: TRBV2
CDR3nt: TGTGCCAGCAGTAAAAGGGGGACCTATGGCTACACCTTC
CDR3aa: CASSKRGTYGYTF

abundance: -
d_gene: -
j_gene: TRBJ1-2
v_gene: TRBV7-8
CDR3nt: TGTGCCAGCAGCTTCGGAGGGAACTATGGCTACACCTTC
CDR3aa: CASSFGGNYGYTF

abundance: -
d_gene: TRBD2
j_gene: TRBJ2-7
v_gene: TRBV5-1
CDR3nt: TGCGCCAGCAGCTTGGTTTCTAGCGGGACCCACGAGCAGTACTTC
CDR3aa: CASSLVSSGTHEQYF

abundance: -
d_gene: -
j_gene: TRBJ2-2
v_gene: TRBV28
CDR3nt: TGTGCCAGCAGTTTTGGTCGACAGACGAACACCGGGGAGCTGTTTTTT
CDR3aa: CASSFGRQTNTGELFF

abundance: -
d_gene: TRBD2
j_gene: TRBJ2-1
v_gene: TRBV27
CDR3nt: TGTGCCAGCAGTTTAGGCGGGAGCTCCTACAATGAGCAGTTCTTC
CDR3aa: CASSLGGSSYNEQFF

abundance: -
d_gene: -
j_gene: TRBJ1-2
v_gene: TRBV10-3
CDR3nt: TGTGCCACCCTGACAGACTCGAACTATGGCTACACCTTC
CDR3aa: CATLTDSNYGYTF

abundance: once
d_gene: -
j_gene: TRBJ2-7
v_gene: TRBV7-2
CDR3nt: TGTGCCAGCAGCTTAGCGGGCGGGACGGTCTCCTACGAGCAGTACTTC
CDR3aa: CASSLAGGTVSYEQYF

abundance: -
d_gene: -
j_gene: TRBJ1-5
v_gene: TRBV10-3
CDR3nt: TGTGCCATCAGTGAACGGGACATCAGCAATCAGCCCCAGCATTTT
CDR3aa: CAISERDISNQPQHF

abundance: -
d_gene: TRBD2
j_gene: TRBJ2-5
v_gene: TRBV20-1
CDR3nt: TGCAGTGTGCGGGGGGGGGAGACCCAGTACTTC
CDR3aa: CSVRGGETQYF